A selection of T cell receptor beta chains follows, all from one sample in a study of T cells in Graves' hyperthyroidism and ophthalmopathy. TCRdb itself ran the multiplex PCR reads through MiXCR, one entry per CDR3 protein. The data contain 660,000 or so distinct CDR3 sequences, approximately 42% of them seen just once; the ten biggest clones take up about 7.7%. Sequenced: peripheral blood or thyroid tissue (not recorded which). All receptors derive from an adult man with Graves' disease, either hyperthyroidism or ophthalmopathy (not recorded which). CDR3s include the opening cysteine and the closing phenylalanine or tryptophan. D genes are given only for firm matches. A clone size is listed for some rows: how often the clone was seen (once, few, many), or a class if it is expanded.

clone_size,j_call,d_call,v_call,cdr3_aa,cdr3_nt
few,TRBJ1-2,TRBD1,TRBV9,CASSLVLTGNAIGYTF,TGTGCCAGCAGTTTAGTCCTGACAGGGAACGCTATTGGCTACACCTTC
-,TRBJ1-4,TRBD1,TRBV25-1,CASPQGINEKLFF,TGTGCCAGCCCACAGGGGATTAATGAAAAACTGTTTTTT
-,TRBJ1-5,TRBD1,TRBV7-8,CASSFRTGLKPQHF,TGTGCCAGCAGCTTTAGGACAGGGTTAAAGCCCCAGCATTTT
-,TRBJ1-6,-,TRBV19,CASTSGRAYNSPLHF,TGTGCCAGTACTAGCGGGAGGGCCTATAATTCACCCCTCCACTTT
once,TRBJ2-2,TRBD2,TRBV6-1,CASSIIGTSGRVSNTGELFF,TGTGCCAGTAGTATAATTGGGACTAGCGGGAGGGTGTCGAACACCGGGGAGCTGTTTTTT
many,TRBJ2-2,-,TRBV7-9,CASSLVRTGELFF,TGTGCCAGCAGCTTAGTTCGGACCGGGGAGCTGTTTTTT
-,TRBJ1-6,-,TRBV7-9,CASSRPASPPHF,TGTGCCAGCAGCCGTCCGGCCTCACCCCCCCACTTT
-,TRBJ2-5,TRBD2,TRBV6-5,CASSLRLAGEQETQYF,TGTGCCAGCAGTCTCCGACTAGCGGGGGAACAAGAGACCCAGTACTTC
-,TRBJ1-2,-,TRBV19,CASSIAGGLPGDYGYTF,TGTGCCAGTAGTATAGCTGGGGGCCTCCCGGGGGACTATGGCTACACCTTC
-,TRBJ2-7,-,TRBV7-2,CASSQNPVGVGYEQYF,TGTGCCAGCAGCCAGAACCCCGTAGGAGTAGGCTACGAGCAGTACTTC
few,TRBJ1-5,-,TRBV12-3/TRBV12-4,CASSLDLGSHQPQHF,TGTGCCAGCAGTTTAGATTTGGGAAGTCATCAGCCCCAGCATTTT
-,TRBJ1-2,-,TRBV4-3,CASSQGGLTGGYTF,TGCGCCAGCAGCCAAGGAGGGTTAACGGGAGGCTACACCTTC
-,TRBJ1-2,-,TRBV5-1,CASSSGQTPYTF,TGCGCCAGCAGCTCCGGACAGACGCCTTACACCTTC
few,TRBJ2-7,-,TRBV9,CASSLRLVDEQYF,TGTGCCAGCAGCCTTCGACTAGTAGACGAGCAGTACTTC
-,TRBJ1-4,TRBD1,TRBV11-2,CASSIYRDSNEKLFF,TGTGCCAGCAGCATATACCGGGACAGTAATGAAAAACTGTTTTTT
-,TRBJ2-3,-,TRBV7-8,CASSLVHRGTDTQYF,TGTGCCAGCAGCTTAGTACATCGGGGGACAGATACGCAGTATTTT
few,TRBJ1-1,-,TRBV6-5,CASSYRTRAFF,TGTGCCAGCAGTTACAGGACTAGAGCTTTCTTT
-,TRBJ1-4,TRBD1,TRBV29-1,CSVQGASSEKLFF,TGCAGCGTACAGGGGGCGAGTAGTGAAAAACTGTTTTTT
many,TRBJ1-6,-,TRBV7-9,CASSLLAGQKLHF,TGTGCCAGCAGCTTACTGGCTGGACAGAAGTTGCACTTT
-,TRBJ2-5,-,TRBV12-3/TRBV12-4,CASSMQSLGRVQETQYF,TGTGCCAGCAGCATGCAATCCCTGGGAAGAGTCCAAGAGACCCAGTACTTC
many,TRBJ2-5,TRBD2,TRBV7-2,CASSWGLPGETQYF,TGTGCCAGCAGCTGGGGACTACCCGGAGAGACCCAGTACTTC
many,TRBJ1-2,-,TRBV10-3,CAISTSTGPSGYTF,TGTGCCATCAGCACTAGCACAGGGCCCTCCGGCTACACCTTC
many,TRBJ1-6,TRBD1,TRBV12-3/TRBV12-4,CASGTGVVSPLHF,TGTGCCAGCGGTACAGGGGTAGTTTCACCCCTCCACTTT
-,TRBJ2-7,TRBD1,TRBV10-2,CASSESQGQYEQYF,TGCGCCAGCAGTGAGTCACAGGGACAGTACGAGCAGTACTTC
once,TRBJ1-6,-,TRBV19,CASKEGSYNSPLHF,TGTGCCAGTAAGGAGGGCTCCTATAATTCACCCCTCCACTTT
-,TRBJ2-1,-,TRBV29-1,CSVEDQGAEQFF,TGCAGCGTTGAAGATCAAGGGGCTGAGCAGTTCTTC
many,TRBJ1-2,-,TRBV29-1,CSVDVRGYTF,TGCAGCGTGGACGTGCGTGGCTACACCTTC
-,TRBJ2-7,-,TRBV9,CASSALNYKQYF,TGTGCCAGCAGCGCCTTAAATTACAAGCAGTACTTC